A single T cell receptor beta chain is shown here with its context. Its antigen is not identified. The source of the sample is a study of T cell clonotyping in hematopoietic cell transplantation. Study results and caveats: At the given depth, recipient repertoires were over 95% de novo clonotypes. After transplant, recipient diversity fell while pathologically expanded clonotypes grew through day 180. Higher Inverse Simpson Index values in graft donor and pretransplant recipient predicted broader posttransplant TCR diversity.

Sequencing was performed with immunoSEQ multiplex PCR; in TCRdb, only in-frame clones are kept and a portion is missing. The sample records 55,000 to 70,000 clones, roughly 94% being singletons. This CDR3 has 19 residues. V trimming: 2 bases; J trimming: 4 bases; junction bases outside the gene matches: 13. Germline-derived CDR1 and CDR2 are SGDLS and YYNGEE. This TCR was sampled from a man aged 50 to 60 in good health. Some clones in this sample may be carry-over from other donors' samples. This chain joins TRBV9 and TRBJ2-2; 11 bases map to TRBD2. Sample: peripheral blood mononuclear cells. Written as DNA, the CDR3 is TGTGCCAGCAGCGTGCGGGGGGCTAGCGGGGGGTCGGTCACCGGGGAGCTGTTTTTT. This sequence encodes CASSVRGASGGSVTGELFF.